The clone carrying this T cell receptor beta chain was found a few times. Germline-derived CDR1 and CDR2 are SGHRS and YFSETQ. This CDR3 spans 15 amino acids. With 5 bases removed from V and 1 base from J, the gap between germline ends came to 15 bases. From CD4+ cells came CD45RA+ naive and CD45RA-negative memory subsets. This record comes from a study of shared clonotypes between healthy human individuals. About the research overall: Every donor yielded three CD4 naive, three CD4 memory, two CD8 naive and one CD8 memory plate.

Produced via immunoSEQ multiplex PCR; TCRdb's table is partial and in-frame only. Among almost 750,000 clones, 55% to 80% were seen once, and the ten largest hold around 1.7%. The sample taken for sequencing was memory CD4+ T cells sorted from blood. As to subset: CD45RA-negative fraction. The chain couples TRBV5-1 to TRBJ1-1; possible D gene TRBD1, 5 bases. The sequence derives from a woman under 40 in good health. This CDR3 reads CASSRLRGRNTEAFF. The CDR3 nucleotides read TGCGCCAGCAGTCGACTCCGGGGGAGGAACACTGAAGCTTTCTTT.